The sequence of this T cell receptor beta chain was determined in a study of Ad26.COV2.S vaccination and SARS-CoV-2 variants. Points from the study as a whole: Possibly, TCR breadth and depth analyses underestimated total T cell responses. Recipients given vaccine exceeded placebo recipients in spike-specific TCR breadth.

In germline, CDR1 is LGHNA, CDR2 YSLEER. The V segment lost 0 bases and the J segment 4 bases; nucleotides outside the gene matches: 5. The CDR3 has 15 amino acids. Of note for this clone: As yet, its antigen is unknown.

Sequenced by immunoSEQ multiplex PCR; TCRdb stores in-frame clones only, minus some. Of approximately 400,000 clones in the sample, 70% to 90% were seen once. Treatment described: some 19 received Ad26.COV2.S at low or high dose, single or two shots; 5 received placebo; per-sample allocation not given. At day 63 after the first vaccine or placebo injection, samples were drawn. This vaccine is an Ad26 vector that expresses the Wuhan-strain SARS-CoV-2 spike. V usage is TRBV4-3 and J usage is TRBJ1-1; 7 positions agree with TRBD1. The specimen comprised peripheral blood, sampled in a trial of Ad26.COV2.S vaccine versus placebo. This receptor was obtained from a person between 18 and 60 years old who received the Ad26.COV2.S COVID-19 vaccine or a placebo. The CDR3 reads CASSQDSGGATEAFF. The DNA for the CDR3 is TGCGCCAGCAGCCAAGATTCAGGGGGGGCCACTGAAGCTTTCTTT.